These 13 T cell receptor beta chains were all obtained from the same sample, sequenced in a study of Tregs in tolerant kidney transplant recipients. Antigens of these TCRs are unknown. Clones were read by immunoSEQ multiplex PCR, and TCRdb kept only the in-frame ones, dropping some. In the table there are thousands of clones, around 49% of which are singletons. Sequencing was performed on CD4+ T cells from blood cultured with allogeneic cells. The receptors were gathered from a human donor in good health.

This clone was observed many times. The chain has TRBV7-2 and TRBJ2-5; D not resolved. Trimming cost V 1 base and J 5 bases, with 11 bases left between them. The CDR3 is 14 residues long. In germline, CDR1 is SGHTA, CDR2 FQGNSA. The CDR3 nucleotides read TGTGCCAGCAGCTTAGTCCTTTTGGGGGAGACCCAGTACTTC. Amino acids: CASSLVLLGETQYF.

This clone has only one observation. A single base separates this from a much larger clone, so it may be a read error. In the same sample, other DNA sequences code for this CDR3. The V and J genes are TRBV7-3 and TRBJ2-6, with a weak D call TRBD1 (6 bases). The germline V gene has CDR1 SGHTA and CDR2 FQGTGA. CDR3 length: 18 amino acids. The chain's CDR3 is CASSLRSGAASGANVLTF. The DNA for the CDR3 is TGTGCTAGCAGCTTAAGATCAGGGGCAGCCTCTGGGGCCAACGTCCTGACTTTC. Based on the CDR3 plus reference TRBV7-3 and TRBJ2-6, the full variable domain is GAGVSQTPSNKVTEKGKYVELRCDPISGHTALYWYRQSLGQGPEFLIYFQGTGAADDSGLPNDRFFAVRPEGSVSTLKIQRTERGDSAVYLCASSLRSGAASGANVLTFGAGSRLTVL.

Concerning this clone: Germline and junction disagree at one end, which may indicate a read error. The gene calls are TRBV10-3 and TRBJ1-1, with unresolved D. Germline V CDR1 and CDR2: ENHRY, SYGVKD. CDR3 size: 15 residues. The CDR3 DNA reads as TGTGCCATCAGCGAGTGGGGAACTGGGAGCACTGAAGCTTTCTTT. It is translated as CAISEWGTGSTEAFF.

This clone was seen a handful of times. The CDR3 reads CASSPDISGNTIYF. CDR3 DNA sequence: TGTGCCAGCAGCCCGGACATCTCTGGAAACACCATATATTTT. The chain has TRBV7-9 and TRBJ1-3, with a weak D call TRBD1 (5 bases). The germline gives CDR1 SEHNR, CDR2 FQNEAQ (reference sequence). The ends were cut back, 5 bases at V and 0 bases at J, with 8 bases in the middle. The CDR3 has 14 amino acids.

This sequence joins TRBV2 and TRBJ2-1; D gene uncertain. V lost 4 bases and J lost 10, with 14 bases in between. Germline V gene lookup returns CDR1 SNHLY and CDR2 FYNNEI. This CDR3 is built from 13 residues. This CDR3 reads CASSGSISDEQFF. The DNA of the CDR3 is TGTGCCAGCAGTGGGTCGATCTCGGACGAGCAGTTCTTC.

The genes are TRBV30 and TRBJ2-4; unclear D gene. Germline V CDR1 and CDR2: GTSNPN, SVGIG (reference sequence). The CDR3 has 16 residues. V lost 0 bases to trimming and J lost 0 bases, with 12 bases between them. CDR3 DNA: TGTGCCTGGAGTGTGCCCGGCAGGCTAGCCAAAAACATTCAGTACTTC. Protein: CAWSVPGRLAKNIQYF.

The chain recombines TRBV5-6 with TRBJ2-7; 10 bases map to TRBD1. Germline CDR1 SGHDT, CDR2 YYEEEE. There are 15 residues in the CDR3. The ends lost 4 bases at V and 2 bases at J; junction bases unmatched: 6. CDR3 bases: TGTGCCAGCAGCGGGGGACAGGGGTATACCTACGAGCAGTACTTC. It translates to CASSGGQGYTYEQYF.

V usage is TRBV25-1 and J usage is TRBJ1-1; D possibly corresponds to TRBD1 (5 bases). The CDR3 totals 15 residues. CDR1 and CDR2 from the germline V gene are MGHDK and SYGVNS. V lost 5 bases and J lost 2, with 15 bases in between. CDR3 protein: CASSSTPGPNTEAFF. CDR3 DNA sequence: TGTGCCAGCAGTTCGACCCCGGGACCCAACACTGAAGCTTTCTTT.

This clone is judged medium-sized (0.01 to 0.1%). The rearrangement uses TRBV18 and TRBJ1-2; D call uncertain. This CDR3 is 15 amino acids long. The V end was cut by 0 bases, the J end by 8 bases, with 16 bases between. The V gene's germline CDR1 is KGHSH and CDR2 LQKENI. The CDR3: CASSPPGNSPWGYTF. CDR3 bases: TGTGCCAGCTCACCACCGGGGAATTCACCGTGGGGCTACACCTTC.

This chain connects TRBV6-1 to TRBJ1-1; 7 positions agree with TRBD1. CDR3 length: 14 residues. V lost 6 bases and J lost 0; bases outside the gene matches: 4. Germline-derived CDR1 and CDR2 are MNHNS and SASEGT. CDR3 bases: TGTGCCAGCAGAGCGACAGGGTTGAACACTGAAGCTTTCTTT. Translated, it gives CASRATGLNTEAFF.

The J gene is TRBJ2-7, the V gene TRBV7-2; 7 nucleotides agree with TRBD1. Germline V gene sequence: CDR1 SGHTA, CDR2 FQGNSA. Losses at the gene ends were 5 bases for V and 3 bases for J; bases not matched to a gene: 4. This CDR3 is 13 amino acids long. In DNA, the CDR3 is TGTGCCAGCAGCATGCACAGGGGCTACGAGCAGTACTTC. Amino acids: CASSMHRGYEQYF.

This clone was seen more than once but under ten times. V is TRBV6-5 and J is TRBJ1-5; maybe TRBD1 (5 bases). Germline CDR1 and CDR2: MNHEY and SVGAGI. V was trimmed by 2 bases and J by 4 bases, leaving 9 bases between them. This CDR3 has 14 amino acids. CDR3 residues: CASSYDRKNQPQHF. The DNA of the CDR3 is TGTGCCAGCAGTTACGACAGAAAGAATCAGCCCCAGCATTTT.

The chain couples TRBV7-2 to TRBJ2-5, with D perhaps TRBD1 or TRBD2 (5 bases each). Germline values: CDR1 SGHTA, CDR2 FQGNSA. The V and J ends lost 5 bases and 7 bases respectively, with 14 bases between them. The CDR3 spans 13 residues. CDR3 loop: CASSHPGAGTQYF. The CDR3 DNA reads TGTGCCAGCAGCCACCCTGGGGCGGGGACCCAGTACTTC.